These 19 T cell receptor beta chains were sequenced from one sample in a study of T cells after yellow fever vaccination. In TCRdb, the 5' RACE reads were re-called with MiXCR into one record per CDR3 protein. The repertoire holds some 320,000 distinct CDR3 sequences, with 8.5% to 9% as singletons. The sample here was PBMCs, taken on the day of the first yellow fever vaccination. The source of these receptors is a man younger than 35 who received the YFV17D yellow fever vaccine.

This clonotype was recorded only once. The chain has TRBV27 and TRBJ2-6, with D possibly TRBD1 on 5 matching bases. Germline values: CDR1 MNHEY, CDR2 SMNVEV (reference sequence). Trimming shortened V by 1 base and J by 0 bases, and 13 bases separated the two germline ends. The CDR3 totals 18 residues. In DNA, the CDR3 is TGTGCCAGCAGTTTATGGTCCAGGGCACTCTCTGGGGCCAACGTCCTGACTTTC. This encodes CASSLWSRALSGANVLTF.

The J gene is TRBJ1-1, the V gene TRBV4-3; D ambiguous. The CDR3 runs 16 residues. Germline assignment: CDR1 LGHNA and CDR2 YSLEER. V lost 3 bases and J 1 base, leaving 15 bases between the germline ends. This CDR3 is CASSQSLVETNTEAFF. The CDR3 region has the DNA TGCGCCAGCAGCCAGTCCTTGGTCGAAACGAACACTGAAGCTTTCTTT.

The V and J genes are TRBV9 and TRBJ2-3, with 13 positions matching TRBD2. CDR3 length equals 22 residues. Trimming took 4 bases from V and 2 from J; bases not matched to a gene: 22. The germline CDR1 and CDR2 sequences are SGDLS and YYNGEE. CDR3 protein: CASSRTSGGAQHSPRPTDTQYF. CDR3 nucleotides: TGTGCCAGCAGCCGTACTAGCGGGGGGGCCCAACACTCACCTCGCCCCACAGATACGCAGTATTTT.

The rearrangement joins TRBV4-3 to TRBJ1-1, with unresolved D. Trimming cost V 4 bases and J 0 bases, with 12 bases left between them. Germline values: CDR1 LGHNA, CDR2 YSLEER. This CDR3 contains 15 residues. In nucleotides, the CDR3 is TGCGCCAGCAGCCCAAGAGGCAGCCTGAACACTGAAGCTTTCTTT. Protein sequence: CASSPRGSLNTEAFF.

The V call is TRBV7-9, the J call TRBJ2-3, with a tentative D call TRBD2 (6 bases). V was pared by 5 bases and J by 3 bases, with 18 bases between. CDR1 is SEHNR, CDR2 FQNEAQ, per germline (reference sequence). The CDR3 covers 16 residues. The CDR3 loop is CASSVDAAGRTDTQYF. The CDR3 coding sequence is TGTGCCAGCAGCGTCGATGCGGCGGGGAGAACAGATACGCAGTATTTT.

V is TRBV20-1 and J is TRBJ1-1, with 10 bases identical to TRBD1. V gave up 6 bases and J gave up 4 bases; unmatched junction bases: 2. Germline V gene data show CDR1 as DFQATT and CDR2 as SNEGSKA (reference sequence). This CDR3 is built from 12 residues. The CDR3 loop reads CSARTGGTEAFF. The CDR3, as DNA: TGCAGTGCGAGGACAGGGGGCACTGAAGCTTTCTTT.

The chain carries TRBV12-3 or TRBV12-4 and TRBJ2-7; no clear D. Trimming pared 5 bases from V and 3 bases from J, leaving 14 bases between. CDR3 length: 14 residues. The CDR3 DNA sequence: TGTGCCAGCAGTCCTCGGAACCGCGTCTACGAGCAGTACTTC. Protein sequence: CASSPRNRVYEQYF.

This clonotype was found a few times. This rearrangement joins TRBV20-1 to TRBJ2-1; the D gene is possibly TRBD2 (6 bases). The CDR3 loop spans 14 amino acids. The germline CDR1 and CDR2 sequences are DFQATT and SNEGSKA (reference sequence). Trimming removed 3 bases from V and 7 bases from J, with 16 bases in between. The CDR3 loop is CSASTQEGINEQFF. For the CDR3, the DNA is TGCAGTGCTAGTACTCAGGAGGGTATTAATGAGCAGTTCTTC.

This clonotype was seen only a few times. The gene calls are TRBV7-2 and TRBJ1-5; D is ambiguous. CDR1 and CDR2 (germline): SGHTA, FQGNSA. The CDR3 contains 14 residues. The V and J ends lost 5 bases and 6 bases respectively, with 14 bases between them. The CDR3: CASSTKRGFQPQHF. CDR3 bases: TGTGCCAGCAGCACCAAGCGAGGGTTTCAGCCCCAGCATTTT.

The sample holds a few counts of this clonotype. For the CDR3, the DNA is TGTGCCAGTACAGCCGGAAGCTCTGGAAACACCATATATTTT. Its protein product is CASTAGSSGNTIYF. This rearrangement joins TRBV19 to TRBJ1-3; D is unclear. Trimming cost V 7 bases and J 0 bases, with 10 bases left between them. Germline V gives CDR1 LNHDA, CDR2 SQIVND (reference sequence). The CDR3 consists of 14 residues. The variable domain in full, completed from reference TRBV19 and TRBJ1-3, reads DGGITQSPKYLFRKEGQNVTLSCEQNLNHDAMYWYRQDPGQGLRLIYYSQIVNDFQKGDIAEGYSVSREKKESFPLTVTSAQKNPTAFYLCASTAGSSGNTIYFGEGSWLTVV.

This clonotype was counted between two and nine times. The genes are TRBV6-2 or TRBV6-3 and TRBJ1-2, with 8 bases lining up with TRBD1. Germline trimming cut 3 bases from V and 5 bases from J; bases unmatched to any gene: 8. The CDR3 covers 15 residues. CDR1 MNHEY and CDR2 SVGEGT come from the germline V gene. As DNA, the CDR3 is TGTGCCAGCAGTTATCTTAGGGGGACAGGTTATGGCTACACCTTC. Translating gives CASSYLRGTGYGYTF.

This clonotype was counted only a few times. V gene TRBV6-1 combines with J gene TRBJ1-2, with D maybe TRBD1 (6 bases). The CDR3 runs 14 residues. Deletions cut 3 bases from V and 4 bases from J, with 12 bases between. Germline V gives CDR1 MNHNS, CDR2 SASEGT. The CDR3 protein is CASSDPGGGYGYTF. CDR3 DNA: TGTGCCAGCAGTGACCCCGGGGGCGGCTATGGCTACACCTTC.

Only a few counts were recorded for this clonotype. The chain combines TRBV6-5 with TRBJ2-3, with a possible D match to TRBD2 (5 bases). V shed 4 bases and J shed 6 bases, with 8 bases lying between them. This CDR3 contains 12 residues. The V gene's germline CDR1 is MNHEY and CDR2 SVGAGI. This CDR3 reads CASSSGLDTQYF. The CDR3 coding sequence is TGTGCCAGCAGTTCCGGACTGGATACGCAGTATTTT.

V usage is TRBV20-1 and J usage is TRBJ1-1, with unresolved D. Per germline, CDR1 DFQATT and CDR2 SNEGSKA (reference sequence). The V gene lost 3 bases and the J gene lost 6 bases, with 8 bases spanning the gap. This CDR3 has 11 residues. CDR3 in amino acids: CSASRASEAFF. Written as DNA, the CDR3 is TGCAGTGCTAGTAGGGCGTCTGAAGCTTTCTTT.

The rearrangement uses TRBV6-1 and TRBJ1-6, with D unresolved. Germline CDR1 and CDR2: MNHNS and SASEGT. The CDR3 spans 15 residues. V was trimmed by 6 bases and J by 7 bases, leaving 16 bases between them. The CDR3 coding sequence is TGTGCCAGCAGCTCTACGTGGCAGATGAATTCACCCCTCCACTTT. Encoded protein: CASSSTWQMNSPLHF.

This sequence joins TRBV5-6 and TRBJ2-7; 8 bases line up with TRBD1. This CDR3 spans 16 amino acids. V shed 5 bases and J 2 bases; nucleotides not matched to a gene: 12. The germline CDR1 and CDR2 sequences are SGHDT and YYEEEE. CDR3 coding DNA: TGTGCCAGCAGTTTAATGGGGGACAGGCTCCCCTACGAGCAGTACTTC. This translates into CASSLMGDRLPYEQYF.

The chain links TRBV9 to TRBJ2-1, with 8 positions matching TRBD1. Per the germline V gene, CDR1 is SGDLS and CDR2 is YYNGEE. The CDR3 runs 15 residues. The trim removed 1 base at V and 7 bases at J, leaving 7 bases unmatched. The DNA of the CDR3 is TGTGCCAGCAGCGTAATGGGACAGGCAATTAATGAGCAGTTCTTC. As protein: CASSVMGQAINEQFF. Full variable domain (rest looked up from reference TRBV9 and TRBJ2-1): DSGVTQTPKHLITATGQRVTLRCSPRSGDLSVYWYQQSLDQGLQFLIQYYNGEERAKGNILERFSAQQFPDLHSELNLSSLELGDSALYFCASSVMGQAINEQFFGPGTRLTVL.

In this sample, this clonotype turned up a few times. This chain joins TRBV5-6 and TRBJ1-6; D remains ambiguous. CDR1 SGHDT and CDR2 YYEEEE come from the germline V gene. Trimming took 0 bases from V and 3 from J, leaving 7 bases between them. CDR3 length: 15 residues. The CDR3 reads CASSLDGFYNSPLHF. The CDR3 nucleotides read TGTGCCAGCAGCTTGGACGGGTTCTATAATTCACCCCTCCACTTT.

The CDR3 reads CASSIGRDWNYGYTF. CDR3 DNA sequence: TGTGCCAGTAGTATTGGCAGGGATTGGAACTATGGCTACACCTTC. V is TRBV19 and J is TRBJ1-2; weak D call: TRBD1 (5 bases). Germline V gene lookup returns CDR1 LNHDA and CDR2 SQIVND (reference sequence). V shed 3 bases and J shed 2 bases, with 13 bases lying between them. The CDR3 is 15 residues long. The full variable domain, its missing parts supplied by reference TRBV19 and TRBJ1-2, is DGGITQSPKYLFRKEGQNVTLSCEQNLNHDAMYWYRQDPGQGLRLIYYSQIVNDFQKGDIAEGYSVSREKKESFPLTVTSAQKNPTAFYLCASSIGRDWNYGYTFGSGTRLTVV.